Below, 26 T cell receptor beta chains from the same sample are listed, as sequenced in a study of blood T cell repertoires in COVID-19. Sequenced by immunoSEQ multiplex PCR; TCRdb stores in-frame clones only, minus some. The sample has approximately 140,000 clones, about 74% seen once. The source material was peripheral blood. These receptors all stem from a man in his fifties or sixties with acute or convalescent COVID-19.

The CDR3 loop reads CASKWGGTGGYTF. CDR3 in DNA: TGTGCCAGCAAATGGGGGGGTACGGGTGGCTACACCTTC. This chain joins TRBV11-2 and TRBJ1-2; TRBD1 is a possible D gene (5 bases). The V gene lost 7 bases and the J gene lost 7 bases, with 16 bases spanning the gap. The germline V gene encodes CDR1 SGHAT and CDR2 FQNNGV. This CDR3 is 13 amino acids long.

The table lists this clone with a few counts. The chain couples TRBV5-1 to TRBJ1-5; 7 nucleotides line up with TRBD1. The CDR3 spans 13 residues. Germline CDR1 is SGHRS and CDR2 is YFSETQ. V gave up 6 bases and J gave up 7 bases; unmatched junction bases: 7. CDR3 DNA: TGCGCCAGCACCTACAGGGGAAACCAGCCCCAGCATTTT. Translation gives CASTYRGNQPQHF.

This clone has a single count. The rearrangement links TRBV11-2 to TRBJ2-2, with TRBD2 matching 10 bases. V was clipped by 2 bases and J by 4 bases; unmatched bases: 10. Per the germline V gene, CDR1 is SGHAT and CDR2 is FQNNGV. The CDR3 consists of 18 residues. The CDR3 sequence: CASSLRAGGRSGTGELFF. The CDR3 bases are TGTGCCAGCAGCTTAAGAGCGGGGGGGCGCTCCGGCACCGGGGAGCTGTTTTTT.

This rearrangement joins TRBV6-4 to TRBJ2-3; a possible D gene is TRBD2 (6 bases). The V end was cut by 10 bases, the J end by 0 bases, with 14 bases between. In germline, CDR1 is MRHNA, CDR2 SNTAGT. The CDR3 spans 14 residues. The CDR3 is CATLPGLSTDTQYF. In nucleotides, the CDR3 is TGTGCCACTCTACCGGGACTTAGCACAGATACGCAGTATTTT.

V and J are TRBV11-2 and TRBJ2-2, with 11 positions matching TRBD2. The ends lost 0 bases at V and 4 bases at J; junction bases unmatched: 10. CDR1 and CDR2 from the germline V gene are SGHAT and FQNNGV. The length of the CDR3 is 19 residues. The CDR3 region has the DNA TGTGCCAGCAGCTTAGATCCTCCTAGCGGGGGGAAAGGCACCGGGGAGCTGTTTTTT. As protein: CASSLDPPSGGKGTGELFF.

The genes are TRBV28 and TRBJ2-7, with a tentative D call TRBD2 (5 bases). The CDR3 runs 13 residues. V was pared by 2 bases and J by 6 bases, with 11 bases between. CDR1 is MDHEN, CDR2 SYDVKM, per germline. The CDR3 bases are TGTGCCAGCAGTTTACTAGCCTCCACCGAGCAGTACTTC. Translating gives CASSLLASTEQYF.

The rearrangement joins TRBV12-3 or TRBV12-4 to TRBJ1-1; D is unresolved. This CDR3 region has 13 residues. V shed 7 bases and J shed 6 bases, with 15 bases lying between them. CDR3 loop: CASTDLTRAEAFF. In DNA, the CDR3 is TGTGCCAGCACCGATTTGACCCGGGCTGAAGCTTTCTTT.

The chain joins TRBV18 to TRBJ2-7; 7 nucleotides line up with TRBD2. In germline, CDR1 is KGHSH, CDR2 LQKENI. The CDR3 covers 15 residues. V shed 3 bases, J shed 6 bases, and the junction held 11 bases outside the gene matches. CDR3 coding DNA: TGTGCCAGCTCACCGGCGGCGGGGGACCTCGCCGAGCAGTACTTC. Translating it yields CASSPAAGDLAEQYF.

The CDR3 bases are TGTGCCAGCACTTCGAACACCGGGGAGCTGTTTTTT. Residues: CASTSNTGELFF. The V call is TRBV18, the J call TRBJ2-2, with D unresolved. The V and J ends lost 8 bases and 0 bases respectively, with 4 bases between them. There are 12 residues in the CDR3. Germline V gene data show CDR1 as KGHSH and CDR2 as LQKENI. Based on the CDR3 plus reference TRBV18 and TRBJ2-2, the full variable domain is NAGVMQNPRHLVRRRGQEARLRCSPMKGHSHVYWYRQLPEEGLKFMVYLQKENIIDESGMPKERFSAEFPKEGPSILRIQQVVRGDSAAYFCASTSNTGELFFGEGSRLTVL.

The J gene is TRBJ2-1, the V gene TRBV5-1, with D perhaps matching TRBD1 (6 bases). Per germline, CDR1 SGHRS and CDR2 YFSETQ. The CDR3 totals 17 residues. The V and J ends lost 1 base and 6 bases respectively, with 20 bases between them. CDR3: CASSLWGRSGRSNEQFF. CDR3 nucleotide sequence: TGCGCCAGCAGCTTGTGGGGGCGATCGGGGCGGTCCAATGAGCAGTTCTTC.

The CDR3 DNA is TGTGCCAGCAGCTTAGACAGGGGGTCAGCTTTCTTT. As protein: CASSLDRGSAFF. This sequence joins TRBV7-2 and TRBJ1-1; TRBD1 matches 8 bases. The germline CDR1 and CDR2 sequences are SGHTA and FQGNSA. J gave up 10 bases and V 1 base, and 2 bases lay outside the gene matches. This CDR3 has 12 residues.

V gene TRBV11-2 combines with J gene TRBJ2-6; D is perhaps TRBD2 (5 bases). Germline values: CDR1 SGHAT, CDR2 FQNNGV. This CDR3 has 18 amino acids. The ends were cut back, 6 bases at V and 2 bases at J, with 20 bases in the middle. CDR3 sequence (DNA): TGTGCCAGCAGATCCTACTCGTCGGGGAAACCTGGGGCCAACGTCCTGACTTTC. Protein product: CASRSYSSGKPGANVLTF. The variable domain in full, with the rest retrieved from reference TRBV11-2 and TRBJ2-6, is EAGVAQSPRYKIIEKRQSVAFWCNPISGHATLYWYQQILGQGPKLLIQFQNNGVVDDSQLPKDRFSAERLKGVDSTLKIQPAKLEDSAVYLCASRSYSSGKPGANVLTFGAGSRLTVL.

The gene calls are TRBV30 and TRBJ2-5; 9 nucleotides align to TRBD2. After removal of 4 bases from V and 1 base from J, the junction contained 13 bases not matched to a gene. CDR1 and CDR2 (germline): GTSNPN, SVGIG (reference sequence). The CDR3 loop spans 17 amino acids. The CDR3 loop is CAWTPLGGLAGQETQYF. Here the CDR3 DNA reads TGTGCCTGGACCCCCCTCGGGGGACTAGCTGGCCAAGAGACCCAGTACTTC.

The V and J genes are TRBV11-2 and TRBJ2-4; the match to TRBD1 covers 9 bases. Germline CDR1 and CDR2: SGHAT and FQNNGV. The V gene end was trimmed by 6 bases and the J gene end by 2 bases; junction bases not matched to a gene: 8. CDR3 length equals 16 residues. The CDR3 DNA sequence: TGTGCCAGCAGGAGTACAGGGGGCGCGCCCAAAAACATTCAGTACTTC. This encodes CASRSTGGAPKNIQYF.

DNA of the CDR3: TGTGCCTGGAGTGTACTAGCGGGGAAATACAATGAGCAGTTCTTC. As protein: CAWSVLAGKYNEQFF. This sequence joins TRBV30 and TRBJ2-1, with 10 bases lining up with TRBD2. Germline CDR1 GTSNPN, CDR2 SVGIG (reference sequence). The CDR3 totals 15 residues. Unmatched junction bases numbered 3, after V lost 0 bases and J lost 4 bases.

A note on this clone: A junction boundary mismatches the germline segment, possibly from a read error. V gene TRBV6-5 combines with J gene TRBJ2-7, with 7 positions matching TRBD1. This CDR3 has 13 amino acids. Germline assignment: CDR1 MNHEY and CDR2 SVGAGI. The CDR3, as DNA: TGTGCCAGCAGGACGGACAGGTCCTCCGAGCAGTACTTC. Its protein is CASRTDRSSEQYF.

There are a few counts of this clone. The chain has TRBV5-6 and TRBJ1-2; 8 nucleotides match TRBD1. With 4 bases clipped from V and 5 bases from J, the junction kept 10 bases outside the gene matches. Germline CDR1 reads SGHDT; CDR2 reads YYEEEE. The CDR3 loop spans 15 amino acids. The CDR3 DNA sequence: TGTGCCAGCAGCGTATTGACAGGGGAGTCGTATGGCTACACCTTC. It yields the protein CASSVLTGESYGYTF.

This clone showed up just once. The chain carries TRBV29-1 and TRBJ1-3; 7 nucleotides match TRBD1. V dropped 8 bases and J dropped 7; count of bases not matched to a gene: 14. Germline CDR1 reads SQVTM; CDR2 reads ANQGSEA. CDR3 length: 14 amino acids. The CDR3 sequence is CSFTGAAGVNTIYF. The CDR3 DNA sequence: TGCAGCTTCACAGGGGCCGCCGGGGTTAACACCATATATTTT.

This clone was seen only once. The gene calls are TRBV18 and TRBJ2-2; no reliable D call. The CDR3 spans 15 residues. Per germline, CDR1 KGHSH and CDR2 LQKENI. Trimming took 1 base from V and 0 from J, leaving 6 bases between them. This chain's CDR3 is CASSPRQTNTGELFF. The CDR3 nucleotides are TGTGCCAGCTCACCACGCCAGACGAACACCGGGGAGCTGTTTTTT. Variable domain in full (rest from reference TRBV18 and TRBJ2-2): NAGVMQNPRHLVRRRGQEARLRCSPMKGHSHVYWYRQLPEEGLKFMVYLQKENIIDESGMPKERFSAEFPKEGPSILRIQQVVRGDSAAYFCASSPRQTNTGELFFGEGSRLTVL.

The V gene is TRBV6-5, the J gene TRBJ1-2, with a tentative D call TRBD1 (5 bases). V was trimmed by 2 bases and J by 3 bases, leaving 10 bases between them. The CDR3 runs 14 residues. CDR1 and CDR2 (germline): MNHEY, SVGAGI. The chain's CDR3 is CASSYGHPDYGYTF. The CDR3 bases are TGTGCCAGCAGTTACGGACACCCCGACTATGGCTACACCTTC.

V and J are TRBV5-8 and TRBJ1-5; D unclear. Germline assignment: CDR1 SGHTS and CDR2 YDEGEE. V was shortened by 0 bases and J by 4 bases, with 11 bases between the two germline ends. This CDR3 region has 15 residues. The CDR3 loop is CASSLARTRNQPQHF. Here the CDR3 DNA reads TGTGCCAGCAGCTTGGCCAGGACTAGGAATCAGCCCCAGCATTTT.

V usage is TRBV7-8 and J usage is TRBJ2-1; 10 nucleotides match TRBD2. The CDR3 totals 18 residues. The trim removed 6 bases at V and 0 bases at J, leaving 11 bases unmatched. CDR1 and CDR2 from the germline V gene are SGHVS and FQNEAQ. CDR3 coding DNA: TGTGCCAGCAGTCTCTTACGCTTAGCGGGGGGCTCCTACAATGAGCAGTTCTTC. This sequence encodes CASSLLRLAGGSYNEQFF.

This chain connects TRBV12-3 or TRBV12-4 to TRBJ1-5; D is ambiguous. The CDR3 is made up of 13 amino acids. Trimming took 6 bases from V and 6 from J, leaving 12 bases between them. DNA of the CDR3: TGTGCCAGCAGGGGCACGTTGCCTCAGCCCCAGCATTTT. Translation gives CASRGTLPQPQHF.

The rearrangement uses TRBV5-6 and TRBJ1-6; D perhaps matches TRBD1 (5 bases). Trimming stripped 4 bases from V and 10 bases from J, with 15 bases between. The CDR3 sequence is 14 residues long. The germline V gene has CDR1 SGHDT and CDR2 YYEEEE. The CDR3 spells CASSAAGGRSPLHF. CDR3 DNA sequence: TGTGCCAGCAGCGCGGCGGGGGGAAGATCACCCCTCCACTTT.

The rearrangement links TRBV3-1 (or the pseudogene TRBV3-2) to TRBJ1-5, with 8 bases fitting TRBD1. Germline CDR1 LGHDT, CDR2 YNNKEL (reference sequence). The ends lost 5 bases at V and 10 bases at J; junction bases unmatched: 10. The CDR3 totals 14 residues. The CDR3 DNA reads TGTGCCAGCAGCAAGGACAGGGCCCGAGGACCCCAGCATTTT. Translation gives CASSKDRARGPQHF.

The chain combines TRBV7-8 with TRBJ1-5; no clear D gene. CDR1 and CDR2 (germline): SGHVS, FQNEAQ. The CDR3 is 14 residues long. The V end was cut by 2 bases, the J end by 4 bases, with 9 bases between. The CDR3 DNA sequence: TGTGCCAGCAGCTTAAGTCAGATTAATCAGCCCCAGCATTTT. Its protein is CASSLSQINQPQHF.